The 15 T cell receptor beta chains given below trace back to one sample, sequenced in a study of shared clonotypes between healthy human individuals. The protocol was immunoSEQ multiplex PCR, while the TCRdb copy is restricted to in-frame clones and leaves out a portion. The data contain millions of clones, about 95% of them singletons. Only CD45RO-negative cells positively selected for CCR7 counted as naive CD8 cells, so terminally differentiated effector memory CD45RA+ cells were excluded. Material for sequencing was naive CD8+ T cells sorted from blood. The source is a man between 18 and 29 years old in good health.

The sample holds a few counts of this clone. V and J are TRBV5-6 and TRBJ2-2, with D hard to call. In germline, CDR1 is SGHDT, CDR2 YYEEEE. CDR3 length: 12 amino acids. V lost 0 bases to trimming and J lost 6 bases, with 3 bases between them. The CDR3 bases are TGTGCCAGCAGCTTGGAGGCCGGGGAGCTGTTTTTT. Amino acids: CASSLEAGELFF.

This clone was observed once. The chain links TRBV5-1 to TRBJ2-5; the match to TRBD1 covers 10 bases. CDR1 is SGHRS, CDR2 YFSETQ, per germline. The CDR3 is 16 residues long. The V and J ends lost 4 bases and 2 bases, in that order; junction bases with no gene match: 8. CDR3 in DNA: TGCGCCAGCAGCGACGTCTGGGACAGGGGTCAAGAGACCCAGTACTTC. This codes for CASSDVWDRGQETQYF.

The rearrangement joins TRBV7-9 to TRBJ2-7, with D possibly matching TRBD2 (5 bases). The CDR3 length is 17 residues. With 5 bases removed from V and 3 bases from J, the gap between germline ends came to 23 bases. Germline V gives CDR1 SEHNR, CDR2 FQNEAQ (reference sequence). The DNA of the CDR3 is TGTGCCAGCAGCGTCTCGACGTCCGCTAGCTCTTTCTACGAGCAGTACTTC. Its translation is CASSVSTSASSFYEQYF.

The chain is built from TRBV4-1 and TRBJ2-5, with 10 bases lining up with TRBD2. J lost 2 bases, V lost 1 base, and 7 bases had no gene match. The CDR3 is 17 residues long. CDR1 MGHRA and CDR2 YSYEKL come from the germline V gene. CDR3 loop: CASSQVPPSGSQETQYF. The CDR3 DNA sequence: TGCGCCAGCAGCCAAGTCCCCCCTAGCGGGAGTCAAGAGACCCAGTACTTC.

The chain uses TRBV2 and TRBJ2-7; D not certain. The CDR3 is made up of 14 amino acids. CDR1 and CDR2 from the germline V gene are SNHLY and FYNNEI. The germline V and J ends were trimmed by 9 bases and 2 bases, with 17 bases remaining between them. For the CDR3, the DNA is TGTGCCAGAGCCATCGTTGAGAAAACCTACGAGCAGTACTTC. Translation gives CARAIVEKTYEQYF. The variable domain in full, with the rest retrieved from reference TRBV2 and TRBJ2-7, is EPEVTQTPSHQVTQMGQEVILRCVPISNHLYFYWYRQILGQKVEFLVSFYNNEISEKSEIFDDQFSVERPDGSNFTLKIRSTKLEDSAMYFCARAIVEKTYEQYFGPGTRLTVT.

This chain joins TRBV11-3 and TRBJ2-3; D not certain. Germline V lookup: CDR1 SGHNT, CDR2 YENEEA. This CDR3 region has 13 residues. The ends were cut back, 5 bases at V and 2 bases at J, with 8 bases in the middle. For the CDR3, the DNA is TGTGCCAGCAGCGGGCCTGCCACAGATACGCAGTATTTT. It codes for CASSGPATDTQYF.

The chain uses TRBV9 and TRBJ2-2, with 8 bases matching TRBD2. V lost 5 bases, J lost 1 base, and 4 bases stayed unmatched. CDR3 length: 15 residues. CDR1 is SGDLS and CDR2 is YYNGEE in the germline V gene. In DNA form, the CDR3 reads TGTGCCAGCAGGCCACTAGCGGAGAACACCGGGGAGCTGTTTTTT. It codes for CASRPLAENTGELFF.

The V call is TRBV7-2, the J call TRBJ2-7, with 14 bases that match TRBD2. Trimming took 5 bases from V and 6 from J; bases not matched to a gene: 3. The CDR3 length is 14 residues. The V gene's germline CDR1 is SGHTA and CDR2 FQGNSA. CDR3 in amino acids: CASSLGLAGVEQYF. The CDR3 DNA reads as TGTGCCAGCAGCCTGGGACTAGCGGGAGTCGAGCAGTACTTC.

This rearrangement joins TRBV2 to TRBJ2-7; D is perhaps TRBD2 (5 bases). Trimming pared 1 base from V and 0 bases from J, leaving 16 bases between. The CDR3 is 17 residues long. CDR1 is SNHLY, CDR2 FYNNEI, per germline. The CDR3 DNA sequence: TGTGCCAGCAGTGAAGAGGAGGAGGCAACAAGCTCCTACGAGCAGTACTTC. The encoded protein is CASSEEEEATSSYEQYF.

The chain is built from TRBV6-1 and TRBJ1-1, with 11 positions matching TRBD1. Losses at the gene ends were 6 bases for V and 4 bases for J; bases not matched to a gene: 4. CDR3 length equals 14 residues. Germline CDR1 MNHNS, CDR2 SASEGT. CDR3 coding DNA: TGTGCCAGCAGGGGGACAGGGGGTAGCACTGAAGCTTTCTTT. Translating it yields CASRGTGGSTEAFF.

A few counts support this clone. This chain joins TRBV5-4 and TRBJ1-3; the D gene is possibly TRBD1 (5 bases). The V end was cut by 3 bases, the J end by 4 bases, with 11 bases between. The CDR3 is made up of 14 amino acids. In germline, CDR1 is SGHNT, CDR2 YYREEE (reference sequence). DNA for the CDR3: TGTGCCAGCAGCTGGGAGCGACAGGGAAACACCATATATTTT. It translates to CASSWERQGNTIYF.

The chain uses TRBV28 and TRBJ2-7, with D unclear. The V gene lost 5 bases and the J gene lost 6 bases, with 8 bases spanning the gap. The CDR3 has 11 residues. Germline CDR1 is MDHEN and CDR2 is SYDVKM. In DNA form, the CDR3 reads TGTGCCAGCAGTGGTGCGGCCGAGCAGTACTTC. This encodes CASSGAAEQYF.

The count of this clone is one. V is TRBV5-1 and J is TRBJ2-1, with D perhaps matching TRBD2 (7 bases). The ends were cut back, 0 bases at V and 9 bases at J, with 16 bases in the middle. The CDR3 length is 15 residues. The germline V gene has CDR1 SGHRS and CDR2 YFSETQ. CDR3 region: CASSLADAGAIEQFF. The CDR3 DNA follows: TGCGCCAGCAGCTTGGCCGATGCGGGGGCAATTGAGCAGTTCTTC.

The J gene is TRBJ1-6, the V gene TRBV6-1, with D perhaps matching TRBD1 (5 bases). This CDR3 is built from 15 residues. V lost 1 base to trimming and J lost 10 bases, with 14 bases between them. Looked up from germline, CDR1 is MNHNS and CDR2 is SASEGT. CDR3 region: CASSEERGRGSPLHF. CDR3 nucleotides: TGTGCCAGCAGTGAAGAGCGGGGGAGGGGATCACCCCTCCACTTT.

The rearrangement joins TRBV4-1 to TRBJ1-2; D is ambiguous. V was trimmed by 0 bases and J by 8 bases, leaving 16 bases between them. This CDR3 is 15 amino acids long. Per the germline V gene, CDR1 is MGHRA and CDR2 is YSYEKL. The CDR3 reads CASSQDQGRRNGYTF. CDR3 sequence (DNA): TGCGCCAGCAGCCAAGATCAAGGTAGGAGGAACGGCTACACCTTC.